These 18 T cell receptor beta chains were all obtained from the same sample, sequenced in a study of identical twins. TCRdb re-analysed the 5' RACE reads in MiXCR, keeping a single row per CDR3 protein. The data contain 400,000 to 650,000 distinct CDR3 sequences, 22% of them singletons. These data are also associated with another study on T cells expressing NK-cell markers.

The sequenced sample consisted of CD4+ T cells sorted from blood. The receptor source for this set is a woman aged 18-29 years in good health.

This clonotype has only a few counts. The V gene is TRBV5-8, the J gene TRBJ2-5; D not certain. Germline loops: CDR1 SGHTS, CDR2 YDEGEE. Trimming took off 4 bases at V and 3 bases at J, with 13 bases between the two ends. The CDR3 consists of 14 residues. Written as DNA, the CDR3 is TGTGCCAGCAGCCACCCCAACAGCGAAGAGACCCAGTACTTC. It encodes CASSHPNSEETQYF.

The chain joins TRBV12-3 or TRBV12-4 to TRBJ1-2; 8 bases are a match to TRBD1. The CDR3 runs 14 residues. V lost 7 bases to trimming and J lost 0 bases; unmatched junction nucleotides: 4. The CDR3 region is CASKQGVSNYGYTF. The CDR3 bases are TGTGCCAGCAAACAGGGGGTCTCTAACTATGGCTACACCTTC.

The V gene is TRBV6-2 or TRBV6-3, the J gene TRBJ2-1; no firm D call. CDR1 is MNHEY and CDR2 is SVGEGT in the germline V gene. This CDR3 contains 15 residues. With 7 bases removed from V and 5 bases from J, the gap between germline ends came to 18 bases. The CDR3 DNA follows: TGTGCCAGCACTACCTTTTGGACCCCTGACAATGAGCAGTTCTTC. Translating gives CASTTFWTPDNEQFF.

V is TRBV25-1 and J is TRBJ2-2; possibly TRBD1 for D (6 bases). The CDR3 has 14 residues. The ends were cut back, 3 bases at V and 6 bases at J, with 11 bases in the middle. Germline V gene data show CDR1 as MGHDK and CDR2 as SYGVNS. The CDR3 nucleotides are TGTGCCAGCAGTGATTGGGGGCGGTCCGGGGAGCTGTTTTTT. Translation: CASSDWGRSGELFF.

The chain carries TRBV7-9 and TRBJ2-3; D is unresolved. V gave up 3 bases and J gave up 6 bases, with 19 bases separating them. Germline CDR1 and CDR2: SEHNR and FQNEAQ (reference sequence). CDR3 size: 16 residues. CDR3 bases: TGTGCCAGCAGCTTCTCCCTCGGCGGTGGTATGGATACGCAGTATTTT. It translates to CASSFSLGGGMDTQYF.

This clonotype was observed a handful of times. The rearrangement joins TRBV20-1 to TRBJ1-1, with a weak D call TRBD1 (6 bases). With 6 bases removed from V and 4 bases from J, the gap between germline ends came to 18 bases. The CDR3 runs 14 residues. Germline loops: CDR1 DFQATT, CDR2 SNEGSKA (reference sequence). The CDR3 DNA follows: TGCAGTGCCGCGAAAACTACAGGGATCACTGAAGCTTTCTTT. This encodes CSAAKTTGITEAFF.

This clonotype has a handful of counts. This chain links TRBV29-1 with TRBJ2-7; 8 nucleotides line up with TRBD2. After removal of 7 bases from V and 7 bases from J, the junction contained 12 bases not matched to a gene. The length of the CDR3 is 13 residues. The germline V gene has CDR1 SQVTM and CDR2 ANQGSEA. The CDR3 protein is CSARRAGVQEQYF. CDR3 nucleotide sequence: TGCAGCGCTAGGAGAGCGGGAGTACAAGAGCAGTACTTC.

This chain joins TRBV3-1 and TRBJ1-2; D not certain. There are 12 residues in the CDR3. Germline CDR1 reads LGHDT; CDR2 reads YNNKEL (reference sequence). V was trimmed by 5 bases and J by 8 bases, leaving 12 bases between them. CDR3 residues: CASSDPVGGYTF. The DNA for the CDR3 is TGTGCCAGCAGCGACCCCGTGGGAGGCTACACCTTC. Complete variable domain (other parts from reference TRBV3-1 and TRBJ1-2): DTAVSQTPKYLVTQMGNDKSIKCEQNLGHDTMYWYKQDSKKFLKIMFSYNNKELIINETVPNRFSPKSPDKAHLNLHINSLELGDSAVYFCASSDPVGGYTFGSGTRLTVV.

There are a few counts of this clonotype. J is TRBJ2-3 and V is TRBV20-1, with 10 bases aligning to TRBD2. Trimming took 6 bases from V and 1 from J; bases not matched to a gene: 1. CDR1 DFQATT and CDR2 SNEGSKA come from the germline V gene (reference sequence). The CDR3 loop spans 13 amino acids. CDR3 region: CSAGTSGTDTQYF. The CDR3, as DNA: TGCAGTGCCGGGACTAGCGGCACAGATACGCAGTATTTT.

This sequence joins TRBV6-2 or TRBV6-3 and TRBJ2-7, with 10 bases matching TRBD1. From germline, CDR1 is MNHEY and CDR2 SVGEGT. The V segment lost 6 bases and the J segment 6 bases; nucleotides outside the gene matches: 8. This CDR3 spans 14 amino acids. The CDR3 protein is CASRTTGGRIEQYF. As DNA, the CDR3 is TGTGCCAGCAGAACGACAGGGGGCCGGATCGAGCAGTACTTC.

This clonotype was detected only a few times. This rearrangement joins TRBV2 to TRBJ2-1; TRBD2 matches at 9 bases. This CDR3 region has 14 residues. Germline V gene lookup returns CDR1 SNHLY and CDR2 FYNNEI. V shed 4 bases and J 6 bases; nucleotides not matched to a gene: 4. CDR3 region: CASSGGRGGNEQFF. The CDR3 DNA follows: TGTGCCAGCAGTGGTGGGCGGGGGGGCAATGAGCAGTTCTTC.

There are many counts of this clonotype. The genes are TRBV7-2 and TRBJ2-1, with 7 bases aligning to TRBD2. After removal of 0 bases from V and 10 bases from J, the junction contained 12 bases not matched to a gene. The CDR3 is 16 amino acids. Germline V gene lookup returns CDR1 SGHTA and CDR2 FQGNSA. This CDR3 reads CASSLAEGGRGREQFF. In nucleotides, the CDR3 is TGTGCCAGCAGCTTAGCGGAAGGCGGGAGAGGGCGGGAGCAGTTCTTC.

The DNA of the CDR3 is TGTGCCAGCATCGCGGATACCAGAAACCTAGCGGGAGGCTACACCTTC. Protein: CASIADTRNLAGGYTF. The chain recombines TRBV25-1 with TRBJ1-2, with D uncertain. The germline V and J ends were trimmed by 7 bases and 8 bases, with 26 bases remaining between them. The CDR3 totals 16 residues. Per the germline V gene, CDR1 is MGHDK and CDR2 is SYGVNS.

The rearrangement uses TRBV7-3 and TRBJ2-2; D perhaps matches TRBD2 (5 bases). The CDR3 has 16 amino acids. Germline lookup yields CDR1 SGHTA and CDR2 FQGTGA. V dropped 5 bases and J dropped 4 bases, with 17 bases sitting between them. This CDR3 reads CASSPSGRGITGELFF. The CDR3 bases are TGTGCCAGCAGCCCCTCGGGTCGGGGAATCACCGGGGAGCTGTTTTTT.

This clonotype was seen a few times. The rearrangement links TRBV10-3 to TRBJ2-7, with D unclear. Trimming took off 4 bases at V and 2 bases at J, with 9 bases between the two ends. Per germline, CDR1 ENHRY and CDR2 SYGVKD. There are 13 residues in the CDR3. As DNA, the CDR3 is TGTGCCATCAGTGGAACATCCACCTACGAGCAGTACTTC. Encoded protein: CAISGTSTYEQYF.

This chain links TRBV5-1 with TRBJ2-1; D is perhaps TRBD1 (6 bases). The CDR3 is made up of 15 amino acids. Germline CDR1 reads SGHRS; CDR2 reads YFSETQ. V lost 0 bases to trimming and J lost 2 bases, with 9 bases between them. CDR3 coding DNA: TGCGCCAGCAGCTTGGTCAGGGGTCCCTACAATGAGCAGTTCTTC. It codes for CASSLVRGPYNEQFF.

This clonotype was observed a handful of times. The chain's CDR3 is CAGEAGPQETQYF. The CDR3 nucleotides are TGTGCCGGGGAAGCGGGGCCCCAAGAGACCCAGTACTTC. The V and J genes are TRBV6-1 and TRBJ2-5; 7 bases line up with TRBD2. The CDR3 extends over 13 amino acids. Germline CDR1 MNHNS, CDR2 SASEGT. The V and J ends lost 11 bases and 1 base, in that order; junction bases with no gene match: 7.

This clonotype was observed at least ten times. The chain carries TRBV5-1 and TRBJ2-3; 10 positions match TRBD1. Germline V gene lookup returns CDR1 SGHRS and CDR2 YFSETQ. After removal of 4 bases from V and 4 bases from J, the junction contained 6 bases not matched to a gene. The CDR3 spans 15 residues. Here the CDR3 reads CASSLDRGQADTQYF. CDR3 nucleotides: TGCGCCAGCAGCCTTGACAGGGGGCAGGCAGATACGCAGTATTTT.